The T cell receptor (beta chain) described here comes from a study of cytomegalovirus exposure and HLA in healthy donors. Comment on this clone: Antigen: not known.

V lost 4 bases, J lost 5 bases, and 7 bases stayed unmatched. The CDR3 length is 14 residues. Germline V gives CDR1 LGHNA, CDR2 YSLEER. Findings of the study overall: The authors enumerated some 160 TCR beta chains as linked to cytomegalovirus. Most TCR sequences were seen very rarely across donors, but some public TCRs occurred in many.

60 Vbeta and 13 Jbeta primers were used in PCR. Assay: immunoSEQ multiplex PCR; the TCRdb copy retains only in-frame clones and omits some. Among over 150,000 clones listed, 81% were seen once. V is TRBV4-3 and J is TRBJ2-5, with 7 bases identical to TRBD1. Sample: PBMCs. The clonotype originates from a woman aged 45-65 years in good health and CMV-seronegative. The CDR3 loop is CASSPEQGSETQYF. CDR3 coding DNA: TGCGCCAGCAGCCCCGAACAGGGGTCGGAGACCCAGTACTTC.